The following is a TCR beta chain sequence with its context. This sample stems from a study of OX40 agonist ivuxolimab in advanced cancers. This CDR3 comprises 16 residues. V lost 4 bases and J lost 5; bases outside the gene matches: 11. Germline V lookup: CDR1 SGDLS, CDR2 YYNGEE. Some clones are missing from TCRdb's copy, which holds only in-frame ones; the method was immunoSEQ multiplex PCR. Of about 150,000 clones in the sample, about 93% were seen once. Source: CD4+ or CD8+ T cells sorted from blood, taken in a trial of the OX40 agonist ivuxolimab. The chain links TRBV9 to TRBJ2-2, with 7 positions matching TRBD1. The sequence came from an adult with an advanced solid tumor such as melanoma, head and neck, liver or kidney cancer. The CDR3 nucleotides are TGTGCCAGCAGCAGAGCGACAGGGTTAAAAACCGGGGAGCTGTTTTTT. Its protein product is CASSRATGLKTGELFF.